One and the same sample provided the 17 T cell receptor beta chains below, sequenced in a study of neoadjuvant nivolumab and ipilimumab in lung cancer. Produced via immunoSEQ multiplex PCR; TCRdb's table is partial and in-frame only. Of 6,000 or so clones listed, about two thirds are singletons. The sample in question was tumor tissue, obtained after neoadjuvant nivolumab, alone or with ipilimumab, at or shortly before surgery. These receptors came from an adult with non-small cell lung cancer.

The chain's CDR3 is CASSEMGVSEQYF. The CDR3 nucleotides read TGTGCCAGCAGCGAAATGGGGGTATCCGAGCAGTACTTC. This chain uses TRBV7-9 with TRBJ2-7; D may correspond to TRBD1 or TRBD2 (5 bases each). Germline V gene sequence: CDR1 SEHNR, CDR2 FQNEAQ (reference sequence). CDR3 length: 13 amino acids. Trimming shortened V by 5 bases and J by 6 bases, and 14 bases separated the two germline ends.

This clone was observed once. The V and J genes are TRBV10-2 and TRBJ2-1, with unresolved D. V dropped 11 bases and J dropped 0 bases, with 8 bases sitting between them. The CDR3 contains 12 residues. Germline CDR1 and CDR2: WSHSY and SAAADI. CDR3 protein: CALGSSYNEQFF. As DNA, the CDR3 is TGCGCCTTAGGCAGCTCCTACAATGAGCAGTTCTTC.

The chain recombines TRBV15 with TRBJ2-1; D is unresolved. This CDR3 comprises 14 residues. V dropped 4 bases and J dropped 2 bases, with 9 bases sitting between them. Germline CDR1 LNHNV, CDR2 YYDKDF (reference sequence). DNA for the CDR3: TGTGCCACCAGCAATAGGCTAACCTACAATGAGCAGTTCTTC. This sequence encodes CATSNRLTYNEQFF. The full variable domain, its missing parts supplied by reference TRBV15 and TRBJ2-1, is DAMVIQNPRYQVTQFGKPVTLSCSQTLNHNVMYWYQQKSSQAPKLLFHYYDKDFNNEADTPDNFQSRRPNTSFCFLDIRSPGLGDTAMYLCATSNRLTYNEQFFGPGTRLTVL.

This clone was recorded only once. The chain recombines TRBV27 with TRBJ2-2; weak D call: TRBD1 (5 bases). Germline V CDR1 and CDR2: MNHEY, SMNVEV (reference sequence). Trimming removed 5 bases from V and 6 bases from J, with 13 bases in between. CDR3 size: 14 residues. CDR3 residues: CASSATQGPGELFF. CDR3 nucleotide sequence: TGTGCCAGCAGTGCAACCCAGGGTCCCGGGGAGCTGTTTTTT.

This sequence joins TRBV6-6 and TRBJ1-1; no clear D. The V and J ends lost 6 bases and 4 bases respectively, with 12 bases between them. Germline V gene data show CDR1 as MNHNY and CDR2 as SVGAGI (reference sequence). The CDR3 extends over 13 amino acids. The CDR3 region is CASRLPTSTEAFF. The CDR3 region has the DNA TGTGCCAGCAGGTTACCTACTAGCACTGAAGCTTTCTTT.

This clone is large (0.1 to 1%) within its sample. The chain uses TRBV10-2 and TRBJ2-7; the match to TRBD2 covers 9 bases. Germline V CDR1 and CDR2: WSHSY, SAAADI. V lost 2 bases and J lost 4; bases outside the gene matches: 6. The CDR3 is 15 residues long. In DNA form, the CDR3 reads TGCGCCAGCAGTGAGCTGGATAGCGGGAGTTACGAGCAGTACTTC. Amino acids: CASSELDSGSYEQYF.

The chain employs TRBV15 and TRBJ1-1, with D uncertain. Germline loops: CDR1 LNHNV, CDR2 YYDKDF (reference sequence). The CDR3 is 17 amino acids. V was clipped by 5 bases and J by 11 bases, with 30 bases between them. CDR3 bases: TGTGCCACCAGCGAAAGCCCTGCCGCGGGCAGCCGGCTTGGCGCTTTCTTT. This translates into CATSESPAAGSRLGAFF.

The rearrangement links TRBV7-2 to TRBJ2-6; tentatively, D is TRBD1 (5 bases). The CDR3 consists of 17 residues. CDR1 is SGHTA, CDR2 FQGNSA, per germline. V dropped 5 bases and J dropped 0 bases, with 14 bases sitting between them. The CDR3, as DNA: TGTGCCAGCAGCCTAGATGACAGTTCCTCTGGGGCCAACGTCCTGACTTTC. It codes for CASSLDDSSSGANVLTF.

The gene calls are TRBV11-2 and TRBJ2-3, with 8 bases fitting TRBD1. The CDR3 sequence is 14 residues long. Germline loops: CDR1 SGHAT, CDR2 FQNNGV. V lost 7 bases, J lost 4 bases, and 7 bases stayed unmatched. CDR3 loop: CASNVGQGPDTQYF. The CDR3 bases are TGTGCCAGCAACGTCGGACAGGGACCAGATACGCAGTATTTT.

CDR3 sequence reads: CASSLYPGGNTEAFF. CDR3 in DNA: TGTGCCAGCAGTTTATATCCAGGGGGGAACACTGAAGCTTTCTTT. The chain is built from TRBV28 and TRBJ1-1, with TRBD1 identical over 7 bases. The CDR3 has 15 amino acids. Losses at the gene ends were 1 base for V and 1 base for J; bases not matched to a gene: 3. Germline CDR1 reads MDHEN; CDR2 reads SYDVKM.

This chain links TRBV25-1 with TRBJ2-3, with D perhaps matching TRBD1 (5 bases). Germline CDR1 and CDR2: MGHDK and SYGVNS. This CDR3 is built from 14 residues. Trimming stripped 6 bases from V and 7 bases from J, with 17 bases between. For the CDR3, the DNA is TGTGCCAGCAGGTCCACTGTGGACATCCATACGCAGTATTTT. Its translation is CASRSTVDIHTQYF.

The chain employs TRBV30 and TRBJ2-3; TRBD2 is a possible D gene (6 bases). The CDR3 is made up of 12 amino acids. Germline CDR1 GTSNPN, CDR2 SVGIG (reference sequence). V lost 3 bases and J lost 4, with 8 bases in between. The CDR3 loop is CAWRRGPDTQYF. Written as DNA, the CDR3 is TGTGCCTGGAGGCGGGGCCCAGATACGCAGTATTTT.

This chain joins TRBV2 and TRBJ2-5; TRBD2 matches 7 bases. V lost 6 bases and J lost 2; bases outside the gene matches: 12. Germline CDR1 and CDR2: SNHLY and FYNNEI. This CDR3 has 16 amino acids. The CDR3 is CASRLGLAAFQETQYF. CDR3 nucleotide sequence: TGTGCCAGCAGGCTAGGGCTAGCGGCCTTTCAAGAGACCCAGTACTTC.

The chain joins TRBV19 to TRBJ2-2; D call uncertain. V lost 6 bases to trimming and J lost 4 bases, with 15 bases between them. This CDR3 has 15 amino acids. Germline V gene data show CDR1 as LNHDA and CDR2 as SQIVND (reference sequence). The CDR3 loop reads CASSRGPGRTGELFF. For the CDR3, the DNA is TGTGCCAGTAGCAGAGGCCCCGGGCGCACCGGGGAGCTGTTTTTT. Based on the CDR3 plus reference TRBV19 and TRBJ2-2, the full variable domain is DGGITQSPKYLFRKEGQNVTLSCEQNLNHDAMYWYRQDPGQGLRLIYYSQIVNDFQKGDIAEGYSVSREKKESFPLTVTSAQKNPTAFYLCASSRGPGRTGELFFGEGSRLTVL.

The chain has TRBV27 and TRBJ1-2; D remains ambiguous. Trimming removed 0 bases from V and 4 bases from J, with 15 bases in between. CDR1 and CDR2 (germline): MNHEY, SMNVEV (reference sequence). The CDR3 spans 16 residues. The CDR3 DNA is TGTGCCAGCAGTTTATCACGGGCGGGAGGGATCTATGGCTACACCTTC. Protein sequence: CASSLSRAGGIYGYTF.

The chain is built from TRBV6-1 and TRBJ2-5; the match to TRBD2 covers 11 bases. Germline values: CDR1 MNHNS, CDR2 SASEGT. The CDR3 spans 14 residues. V lost 4 bases to trimming and J lost 5 bases; unmatched junction nucleotides: 3. The DNA of the CDR3 is TGTGCCAGCAGTGCTCGGACTAGCGGGGAGACCCAGTACTTC. Translation: CASSARTSGETQYF.

The chain is built from TRBV19 and TRBJ2-5, with TRBD1 identical over 12 bases. V lost 1 base to trimming and J lost 6 bases; unmatched junction nucleotides: 6. Germline V gene lookup returns CDR1 LNHDA and CDR2 SQIVND (reference sequence). The CDR3 covers 16 residues. Written as DNA, the CDR3 is TGTGCCAGTAGTATAGCAGTGGGACAGGGGGCGAAGACCCAGTACTTC. It yields the protein CASSIAVGQGAKTQYF. Filled out from reference TRBV19 and TRBJ2-5, the complete variable domain reads DGGITQSPKYLFRKEGQNVTLSCEQNLNHDAMYWYRQDPGQGLRLIYYSQIVNDFQKGDIAEGYSVSREKKESFPLTVTSAQKNPTAFYLCASSIAVGQGAKTQYFGPGTRLLVL.